Listed below are T cell receptor beta chains from one sample, sequenced in a study of identical twins. One entry per CDR3 protein results from TCRdb running MiXCR on the 5' RACE reads. Of 350,000 or so distinct CDR3 sequences in the sample, approximately 13% are singletons; the top ten hold roughly 7.8%. This sample also appeared in a second study, on yellow fever vaccine responses in identical twins.

Sequenced input: CD8+ T cells sorted from blood. The receptors originated from a young woman in good health. Both conserved end residues are part of each CDR3. The D gene is left open where the match is weak. Clone size, where shown, is once, few, many, or a class for clones that have expanded.

>TRBJ2-2|TRBD1|-|TRBV7-8
TGTGCCAGCAGCTTAGCGGCAGGGGGATGGACCGGGGAGCTGTTTTTT
CASSLAAGGWTGELFF
>TRBJ2-5|TRBD2|many|TRBV29-1
TGCAGCGTTGAAGGTGATAGCGGGAGGGCCAGGGAGACCCAGTACTTC
CSVEGDSGRARETQYF
>TRBJ2-1|-|few|TRBV7-6
TGTGCCAGCAGCTTAGGACCAGGAACTAGCACATTATCCTACAATGAGCAGTTCTTC
CASSLGPGTSTLSYNEQFF
>TRBJ2-7|TRBD2|few|TRBV29-1
TGCAGCGTTGCTAGCGGGGGCCACTACGAGCAGTACTTC
CSVASGGHYEQYF
>TRBJ2-3|-|-|TRBV13
TGTGCCAGCAGCTTATTCAGTGGAGATACGCAGTATTTT
CASSLFSGDTQYF
>TRBJ2-1|TRBD2|many|TRBV5-1
TGCGCCAGCAGTTTTAGCGGGAATGAGCAGTTCTTC
CASSFSGNEQFF
>TRBJ2-7|TRBD1|few|TRBV27
TGTGCCAGCTGGGGACAGTCTACCCGAGGTGGTTACGAGCAGTACTTC
CASWGQSTRGGYEQYF
>TRBJ2-7|TRBD1|-|TRBV7-8
TGTGCCAGCAGCTCAGACAGGGTTCCCTACGAGCAGTACTTC
CASSSDRVPYEQYF
>TRBJ2-1|TRBD2|-|TRBV13
TGTGCCAGCAGCTTCGGGACTAGCGACAATGAGCAGTTCTTC
CASSFGTSDNEQFF
>TRBJ2-5|-|-|TRBV2
TGTGCCAGCAGTGAACCGTCCGAAGAGACCCAGTACTTC
CASSEPSEETQYF
>TRBJ1-1|-|few|TRBV20-1
TGCAGTGCTCCCACCCGGGAGAACACTGAAGCTTTCTTT
CSAPTRENTEAFF
>TRBJ2-2|-|-|TRBV14
TGTGCCAGCAGCCGTCGAGGGGAGAACACCGGGGAGCTGTTTTTT
CASSRRGENTGELFF
>TRBJ1-2|TRBD1|many|TRBV7-8
TGTGCCAGCAGCTTAGTGTGGACAGGGGGCGACTATGGCTACACCTTC
CASSLVWTGGDYGYTF
>TRBJ2-7|-|-|TRBV29-1
TGCAGCGTTGACGACCGGGGCTACGAGCAGTACTTC
CSVDDRGYEQYF
>TRBJ2-3|-|few|TRBV27
TGTGCCAGCAGTTTTGGGAGCTCGGATACGCAGTATTTT
CASSFGSSDTQYF
>TRBJ2-3|-|-|TRBV6-2/TRBV6-3
TGTGCCACCTATCCAGACGACACGAAAATGCTCGATACGCAGTATTTT
CATYPDDTKMLDTQYF
>TRBJ2-7|TRBD2|many|TRBV4-1
TGCGCCAGCAGCCAAGCTAGCGGGGATTCCTACGAGCAGTACTTC
CASSQASGDSYEQYF
>TRBJ1-1|-|few|TRBV12-3/TRBV12-4
TGTGCCAGCAGTTCCTCCGATATTTACATGAACACTGAAGCTTTCTTT
CASSSSDIYMNTEAFF
>TRBJ2-1|-|-|TRBV19
TGTGCCAGTAAGTCAGGGTCCTCCTACAATGAGCAGTTCTTC
CASKSGSSYNEQFF
>TRBJ2-1|TRBD1|-|TRBV6-1
TGTGCCAGCAGTGACCCCGACAGGGTGGACAATGAGCAGTTCTTC
CASSDPDRVDNEQFF
>TRBJ2-5|TRBD1|few|TRBV10-2
TGCGCCAGCAGTCTACGGACAGGGAATAAGGAGACCCAGTACTTC
CASSLRTGNKETQYF
>TRBJ1-1|-|few|TRBV7-6
TGTGCCACCGGGGGGTATCCCCTGGGCACTGAAGCTTTCTTT
CATGGYPLGTEAFF
>TRBJ2-2|TRBD1|many|TRBV5-1
TGCGCCAGCAGCGAGCGACAGGGGATATTCGGGGAGCTGTTTTTT
CASSERQGIFGELFF
>TRBJ2-7|-|-|TRBV4-1
TGCGCCAGCAGCCAAGTGTACGACAGGACCTACGAGCAGTACTTC
CASSQVYDRTYEQYF
>TRBJ2-1|-|few|TRBV6-5
TGTGCCAGCAGTTACACAGGTTTACATGAGCAGTTCTTC
CASSYTGLHEQFF
>TRBJ1-1|-|few|TRBV3-1
TGTGCCAGCAGCCATGGAGGGAAGAACACTGAAGCTTTCTTT
CASSHGGKNTEAFF
>TRBJ2-1|-|few|TRBV24-1
TGTGCCACCAGTGAAGGCAGGGCGATTGAGCAGTTCTTC
CATSEGRAIEQFF
>TRBJ2-1|TRBD1|-|TRBV7-6
TGTGCCAGCAGCTTAGAGTCCCGGACAGGCCATGAGCAGTTCTTC
CASSLESRTGHEQFF
>TRBJ2-3|-|few|TRBV2
TGTGCCAGCACCGCAGCAGGCACAGATACGCAGTATTTT
CASTAAGTDTQYF
>TRBJ2-5|-|many|TRBV12-3/TRBV12-4
TGTGCCAGCAGTGTGGGACTTTCAAGGACCCAGTACTTC
CASSVGLSRTQYF
>TRBJ1-2|-|-|TRBV27
TGTGCCAGCACCGCGGGACATCACTATGGCTACACCTTC
CASTAGHHYGYTF
>TRBJ2-5|-|few|TRBV24-1
TGTGCCACCAGTGATTGGACCGAGGCTAGCGTTGGTGAGACCCAGTACTTC
CATSDWTEASVGETQYF
>TRBJ2-2|-|-|TRBV29-1
TGCAGCGTCTGGGGGGGCCCGAACACCGGGGAGCTGTTTTTT
CSVWGGPNTGELFF
>TRBJ2-3|-|many|TRBV12-3/TRBV12-4
TGTGCCAGCACTTCAGGGGGGGCAGATACGCAGTATTTT
CASTSGGADTQYF
>TRBJ2-1|TRBD2|many|TRBV12-3/TRBV12-4
TGTGCCAGCAGCCCAAGTTGGGGTAGCGGGATCTACAATGAGCAGTTCTTC
CASSPSWGSGIYNEQFF
>TRBJ1-5|-|-|TRBV5-5
TGTGCCAGCAGCTTAGAAGGGTGGGGTAACAATCAGCCCCAGCATTTT
CASSLEGWGNNQPQHF
>TRBJ2-2|TRBD2|-|TRBV28
TGTGCCAGCAAGGGTTTGGAGGGAGGGGACGACACCGGGGAGCTGTTTTTT
CASKGLEGGDDTGELFF
>TRBJ2-3|-|few|TRBV5-1
TGCGCCAGCAGCTTGGCGGACCCTTTCACAGATACGCAGTATTTT
CASSLADPFTDTQYF
>TRBJ2-3|-|-|TRBV27
TGTGCCAGCAGTCGGGGGACTTACCGCACAGATACGCAGTATTTT
CASSRGTYRTDTQYF
>TRBJ2-1|-|many|TRBV9
TGTGCCAGCAGCCCCACCAGCGAGAGCTCCTACAATGAGCAGTTCTTC
CASSPTSESSYNEQFF
>TRBJ2-2|-|many|TRBV29-1
TGCAGCGGTATGCGGGATAACACCGGGGAGCTGTTTTTT
CSGMRDNTGELFF
>TRBJ1-1|TRBD1|-|TRBV20-1
TGCAGTGCTAGAGAGCTGGACAGGGGGAACACTGAAGCTTTCTTT
CSARELDRGNTEAFF
>TRBJ2-2|TRBD2|few|TRBV4-1
TGCGCCAGCAGCCCCCGACTAGCGGGAGCTGTCGGGGAGCTGTTTTTT
CASSPRLAGAVGELFF
>TRBJ1-4|-|few|TRBV7-9
TGTGCCAGCAGCTCGGCCGGGACAAACAATGAAAAACTGTTTTTT
CASSSAGTNNEKLFF
>TRBJ1-4|-|few|TRBV7-2
TGTGCCAGCAGCTTAGGAGCCGTGGGAGAAAAACTGTTTTTT
CASSLGAVGEKLFF
>TRBJ2-1|TRBD1|few|TRBV6-2/TRBV6-3
TGTGCCAGCAGTTACAGTGGACAGGGGTGGAATGAGCAGTTCTTC
CASSYSGQGWNEQFF
>TRBJ2-1|-|many|TRBV4-1
TGCGCCAGCAGCCCAATGGCAGATAGATTCTGGCGTGAGCAGTTCTTC
CASSPMADRFWREQFF
>TRBJ1-2|-|-|TRBV27
TGTGCCAGCAGTTTATCAACAGTCAATGGCTACACCTTC
CASSLSTVNGYTF
>TRBJ2-7|TRBD2|-|TRBV5-4
TGTGCCAGCAGTTGGGGGTTTGGGGGGCGCGAGACTAGCGGGTCCTACGAGCAGTACTTC
CASSWGFGGRETSGSYEQYF
>TRBJ1-2|-|few|TRBV29-1
TGCAGCGTTGATTTGCTCGTACCCAACTATGGCTACACCTTC
CSVDLLVPNYGYTF
>TRBJ1-2|-|many|TRBV14
TGTGCCAGCAGCCATACGGACAACTATGGCTACACCTTC
CASSHTDNYGYTF
>TRBJ2-3|TRBD2|-|TRBV5-1
TGCGCCAGCAGCACGGGACTAGCGGGACTAGATACGCAGTATTTT
CASSTGLAGLDTQYF
>TRBJ2-1|TRBD2|few|TRBV14
TGTGCCAGCAGCTTTTCGAGCGGGAGGCACTCCTACAATGAGCAGTTCTTC
CASSFSSGRHSYNEQFF
>TRBJ2-1|-|few|TRBV7-2
TGTGCCAGCAGCTTAGCTAGGAGCTCCTACAATGAGCAGTTCTTC
CASSLARSSYNEQFF
>TRBJ2-7|-|few|TRBV4-1
TGCGCCAGCAGCCAAGCTCCGAGGGTGGGCTACCCCTACGAGCAGTACTTC
CASSQAPRVGYPYEQYF